Listed below are T cell receptor beta chains from one sample, sequenced in a study of cytomegalovirus exposure and HLA in healthy donors. The method was immunoSEQ multiplex PCR; TCRdb's version includes in-frame clones alone and lacks a portion of them. The repertoire holds approximately 82,000 clones, with about 9.5% as singletons. Sequencing was performed on PBMCs. The receptor source for this set is a man aged 60-69 years in good health and CMV-seropositive. CDR3s include the opening cysteine and the closing phenylalanine or tryptophan. A D gene is named only where the DNA matches it firmly. The listing skips clone size in some rows; elsewhere it reads once, few, many or a size class.

V	J	size	D	DNA	CDR3
TRBV6-5	TRBJ2-1	.	TRBD1	TGTGCCAGCAGTTCCGGGACAGCATACAATAAGCAGTTCTTC	CASSSGTAYNKQFF
TRBV5-1	TRBJ1-2	few	.	TGCGCCAGCAGCTTGGAAGGCAGACATTCGGATGGCTACACCTTC	CASSLEGRHSDGYTF
TRBV19	TRBJ2-2	.	.	TGTGCCAGTAGCCGCGACAAAAGGGAGCTGTTTTTT	CASSRDKRELFF
TRBV30	TRBJ2-1	.	.	TGTGCCTGGTCCGGCTCCTACAATGAGCAGTTCTTC	CAWSGSYNEQFF
TRBV29-1	TRBJ2-7	few	.	TGCAGCGTTGATCCCGGGTTGGGTAGCGAGCAGTACTTC	CSVDPGLGSEQYF
TRBV28	TRBJ1-2	.	.	TGTGCCAGCAGCCAGAATTTAAACTATGGCTACACCTTC	CASSQNLNYGYTF
TRBV19	TRBJ1-6	.	TRBD1	TGTGCCAGTAGGACAGGGGGCTTAAATAATTCACCCCTCCACTTT	CASRTGGLNNSPLHF
TRBV28	TRBJ2-7	.	TRBD1	TGTGCCAGCAGTTCGGCCGCACAGGGGGGAGAGGGGGAGCAGTACTTC	CASSSAAQGGEGEQYF
TRBV11-2	TRBJ2-2	.	TRBD2	TGTGCCAGCAGCTGGTCGGGGGGGGCGCATGGCACCGGGGAGCTGTTTTTT	CASSWSGGAHGTGELFF
TRBV5-4	TRBJ2-2	.	.	TGTGCCAGCAGCCTGCTTGGTAATGAGGCCGGGGAGCTGTTTTTT	CASSLLGNEAGELFF
TRBV29-1	TRBJ1-1	few	TRBD1	TGCAGCGTTGAGACAGGGGGCGGGTACACTGAAGCTTTCTTT	CSVETGGGYTEAFF
TRBV6-1	TRBJ1-3	.	.	TGTGCCAGCAGTGAACAGGAACCGATCTCTGGAAACACCATATATTTT	CASSEQEPISGNTIYF
TRBV11-3	TRBJ1-5	.	.	TGTGCCAGCAGCTTAGATCTGGAGACAGTTATTAGCAATCAGCCCCAGCATTTT	CASSLDLETVISNQPQHF
TRBV18	TRBJ1-3	.	.	TGTGCCAGCTCACCGTACCAGGGGCCCAGTAGTGGAAACACCATATATTTT	CASSPYQGPSSGNTIYF
TRBV2	TRBJ2-2	.	TRBD1	TGTGCCAGCAGGCCCCCGGGACAGCACACCGGGGAGCTGTTTTTT	CASRPPGQHTGELFF
TRBV27	TRBJ1-5	few	.	TGTGCCAGCAGTTCGACGGGAGGGGGTCAGCCCCAGCATTTT	CASSSTGGGQPQHF
TRBV4-2	TRBJ2-1	few	.	TGTGCCAGCAGCCAAGATATTAGCGACTCCTACAATGAGCAGTTCTTC	CASSQDISDSYNEQFF
TRBV15	TRBJ2-5	.	TRBD2	TGTGCCTCACGTGAGGCGGGAGAGGGAGAGACCCAGTACTTC	CASREAGEGETQYF
TRBV30	TRBJ2-3	few	TRBD2	TGTGCCTGGAGTGTACTGGGACTAGCGGCCCAGACAGATACGCAGTATTTT	CAWSVLGLAAQTDTQYF
TRBV28	TRBJ1-1	few	TRBD1	TGTGCCAGCAGTCCGGACAGGCCGCCCAGATTGGACACTGAAGCTTTCTTT	CASSPDRPPRLDTEAFF
TRBV9	TRBJ2-2	few	TRBD1	TGTGCCAGCCACGGGACAGGATCCACCGGGGAGCTGTTTTTT	CASHGTGSTGELFF
TRBV15	TRBJ2-7	.	.	TGTGCCACCAGCAGAGATAATGGCGGCTTCTACGAGCAGTACTTC	CATSRDNGGFYEQYF
TRBV18	TRBJ2-2	.	.	TGTGCCAGCTCACCCTCACAGGGAGTCGGGGAGCTGTTTTTT	CASSPSQGVGELFF
TRBV29-1	TRBJ1-4	few	.	TGCAGCGTCTTAACACAGGCCTCGGGCGGTGAAAAACTGTTTTTT	CSVLTQASGGEKLFF
TRBV5-6	TRBJ1-2	.	TRBD1	TGTGCCGGCAGCTTGGAGCGACAGGGGAATAGGGCCTTC	CAGSLERQGNRAF
TRBV11-3	TRBJ2-3	once	TRBD2	TGTGCCAGCAGCTCCCGGACTAGCGGGGAAATCACAGATACGCAGTATTTT	CASSSRTSGEITDTQYF
TRBV29-1	TRBJ2-7	few	TRBD1	TGCAGCGTTCTCGGGGACAGGGCCTACGAGCAGTACTTC	CSVLGDRAYEQYF
TRBV28	TRBJ1-2	many	.	TGTGCCAGCAGCCACCGGGGCTATGGCTACACCTTC	CASSHRGYGYTF
TRBV5-1	TRBJ2-4	.	.	TGCGCCAGCAGCCCGGACAGGGAGGGTGCCAAAAACATTCAGTACTTC	CASSPDREGAKNIQYF
TRBV5-4	TRBJ2-2	.	TRBD1	TGTGCCAGCAGCTTGACAGGGGCCACCGGGGAGCTGTTTTTT	CASSLTGATGELFF
TRBV30	TRBJ1-6	.	TRBD1	TGTGCCTGGGGCAGACAGGGAGGATCACCCCTCCACTTT	CAWGRQGGSPLHF
TRBV30	TRBJ1-4	few	TRBD1	TGTGCCTGGAGTGTACCCCCCGGGACAGCGACTTTT	CAWSVPPGTATF
TRBV20-1	TRBJ2-3	.	.	TGCAGTGCTAGGGAGACAGATACGCAGTATTTT	CSARETDTQYF
TRBV7-9	TRBJ2-7	few	.	TGTGCCAGCAGCCGAGGCGGCGAACCCTACGAGCAGTACTTC	CASSRGGEPYEQYF
TRBV7-2	TRBJ2-7	few	.	TGTGCCAGCAGCTTAGAGGCAGGGGATTCCTACGAGCAGTACTTC	CASSLEAGDSYEQYF
TRBV19	TRBJ1-1	.	TRBD1	TGTGCCAGTAGCCCTGACAGGGTTGCGCCTGAAGCTTTCTTT	CASSPDRVAPEAFF
TRBV28	TRBJ2-5	.	.	TGTGCCAGCAGTTTTTACGGGAAAGTACAAGAGACCCAGTACTTC	CASSFYGKVQETQYF
TRBV14	TRBJ2-5	few	.	TGTGCCAGCAGCCATTGGCAGTTACAAGAGACCCAGTACTTC	CASSHWQLQETQYF
TRBV10-3	TRBJ1-4	few	TRBD1	TGTGCCATCAGTGATGAGCACAGGGGGCGAGGTAATGAAAAACTGTTTTTT	CAISDEHRGRGNEKLFF
TRBV9	TRBJ1-2	few	TRBD1	TGTGCCAGCAGCGGACAGGGGGCGCAAGGCTATGGCTACACCTTC	CASSGQGAQGYGYTF